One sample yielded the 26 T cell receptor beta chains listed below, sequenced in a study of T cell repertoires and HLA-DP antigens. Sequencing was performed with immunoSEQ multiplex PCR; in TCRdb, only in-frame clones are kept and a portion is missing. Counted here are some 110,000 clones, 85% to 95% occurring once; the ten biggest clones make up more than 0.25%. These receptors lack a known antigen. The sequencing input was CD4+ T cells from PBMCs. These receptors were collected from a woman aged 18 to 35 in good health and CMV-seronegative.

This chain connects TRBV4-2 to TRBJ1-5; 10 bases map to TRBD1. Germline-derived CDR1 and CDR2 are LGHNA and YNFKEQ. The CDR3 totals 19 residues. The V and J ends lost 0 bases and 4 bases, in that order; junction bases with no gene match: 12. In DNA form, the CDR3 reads TGTGCCAGCAGCCAAGATTTAATCTCCATGGACAGGGGGAATCAGCCCCAGCATTTT. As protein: CASSQDLISMDRGNQPQHF.

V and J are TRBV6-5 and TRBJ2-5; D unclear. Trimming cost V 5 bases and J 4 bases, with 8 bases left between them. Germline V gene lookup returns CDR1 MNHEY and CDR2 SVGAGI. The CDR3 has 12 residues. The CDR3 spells CASSDPTETQYF. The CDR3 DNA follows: TGTGCCAGCAGTGACCCGACAGAGACCCAGTACTTC.

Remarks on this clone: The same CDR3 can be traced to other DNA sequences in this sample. The CDR3 DNA reads as TGTGCCAGCAGCCGTGACAGGGCCGATACGCAGTATTTT. Translation gives CASSRDRADTQYF. The V call is TRBV7-2, the J call TRBJ2-3; 7 bases agree with TRBD1. The ends lost 5 bases at V and 6 bases at J; junction bases unmatched: 5. Germline CDR1 and CDR2: SGHTA and FQGNSA. The CDR3 runs 13 residues.

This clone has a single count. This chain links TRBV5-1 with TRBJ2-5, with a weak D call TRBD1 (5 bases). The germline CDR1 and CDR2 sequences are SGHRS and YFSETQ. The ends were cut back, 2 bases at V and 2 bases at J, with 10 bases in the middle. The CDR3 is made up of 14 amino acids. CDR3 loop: CASSFIRAQETQYF. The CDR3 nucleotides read TGCGCCAGCAGCTTCATCAGGGCTCAAGAGACCCAGTACTTC.

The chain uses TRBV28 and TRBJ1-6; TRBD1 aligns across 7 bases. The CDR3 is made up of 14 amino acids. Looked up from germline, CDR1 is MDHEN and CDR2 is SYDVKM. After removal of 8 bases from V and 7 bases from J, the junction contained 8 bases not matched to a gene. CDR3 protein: CASGRTGRNSPLHF. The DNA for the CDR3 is TGTGCCAGCGGGAGGACAGGTAGAAATTCACCCCTCCACTTT.

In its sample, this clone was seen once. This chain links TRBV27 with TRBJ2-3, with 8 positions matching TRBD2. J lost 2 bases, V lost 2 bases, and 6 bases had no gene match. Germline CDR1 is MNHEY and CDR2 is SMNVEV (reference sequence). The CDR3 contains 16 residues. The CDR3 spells CASSLRRGGFTDTQYF. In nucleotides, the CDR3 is TGTGCCAGCAGTTTACGTCGGGGGGGTTTCACAGATACGCAGTATTTT.

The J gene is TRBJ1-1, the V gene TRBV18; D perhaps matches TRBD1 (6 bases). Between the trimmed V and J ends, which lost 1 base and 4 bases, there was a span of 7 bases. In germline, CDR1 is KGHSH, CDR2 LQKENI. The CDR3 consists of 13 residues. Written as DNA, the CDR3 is TGTGCCAGCTCACCACTGACAGGCACTGAAGCTTTCTTT. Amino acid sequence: CASSPLTGTEAFF. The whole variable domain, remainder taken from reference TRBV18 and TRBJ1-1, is NAGVMQNPRHLVRRRGQEARLRCSPMKGHSHVYWYRQLPEEGLKFMVYLQKENIIDESGMPKERFSAEFPKEGPSILRIQQVVRGDSAAYFCASSPLTGTEAFFGQGTRLTVV.

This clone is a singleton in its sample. CDR3 loop: CSVEESTKGDTIYF. The CDR3 DNA reads TGCAGCGTTGAAGAGAGTACGAAGGGGGACACCATATATTTT. The chain joins TRBV29-1 to TRBJ1-3, with D possibly being TRBD1 (6 bases). The CDR3 loop spans 14 amino acids. Germline V gene data show CDR1 as SQVTM and CDR2 as ANQGSEA. Trimming cost V 0 bases and J 8 bases, with 14 bases left between them.

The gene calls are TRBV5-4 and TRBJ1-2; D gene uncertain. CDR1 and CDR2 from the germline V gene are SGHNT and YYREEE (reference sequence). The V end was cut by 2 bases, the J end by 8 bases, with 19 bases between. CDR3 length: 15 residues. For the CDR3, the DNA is TGTGCCAGCAGCTTCTTTTCTCTCAACCTGCGAGGCTACACCTTC. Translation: CASSFFSLNLRGYTF. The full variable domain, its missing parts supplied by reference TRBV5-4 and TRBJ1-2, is ETGVTQSPTHLIKTRGQQVTLRCSSQSGHNTVSWYQQALGQGPQFIFQYYREEENGRGNFPPRFSGLQFPNYSSELNVNALELDDSALYLCASSFFSLNLRGYTFGSGTRLTVV.

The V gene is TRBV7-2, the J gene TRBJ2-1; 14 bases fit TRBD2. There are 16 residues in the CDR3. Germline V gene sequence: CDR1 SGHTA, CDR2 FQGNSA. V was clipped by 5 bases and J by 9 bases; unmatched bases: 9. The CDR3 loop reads CASSTRTSGRSGEQFF. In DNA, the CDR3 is TGTGCCAGCAGCACCCGGACTAGCGGGAGGTCCGGTGAGCAGTTCTTC.

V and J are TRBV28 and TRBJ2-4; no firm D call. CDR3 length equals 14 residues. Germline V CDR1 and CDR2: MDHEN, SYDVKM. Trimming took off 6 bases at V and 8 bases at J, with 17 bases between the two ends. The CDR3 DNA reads TGTGCCAGCAGCCCCCCCGCTGGTATGGACATTCAGTACTTC. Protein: CASSPPAGMDIQYF. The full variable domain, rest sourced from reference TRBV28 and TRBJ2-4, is DVKVTQSSRYLVKRTGEKVFLECVQDMDHENMFWYRQDPGLGLRLIYFSYDVKMKEKGDIPEGYSVSREKKERFSLILESASTNQTSMYLCASSPPAGMDIQYFGAGTRLSVL.

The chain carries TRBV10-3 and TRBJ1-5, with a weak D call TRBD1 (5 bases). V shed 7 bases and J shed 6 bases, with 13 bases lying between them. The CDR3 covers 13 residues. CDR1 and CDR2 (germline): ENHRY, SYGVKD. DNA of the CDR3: TGTGCCATCACACAGGACCCGCTTCAGCCCCAGCATTTT. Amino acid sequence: CAITQDPLQPQHF.

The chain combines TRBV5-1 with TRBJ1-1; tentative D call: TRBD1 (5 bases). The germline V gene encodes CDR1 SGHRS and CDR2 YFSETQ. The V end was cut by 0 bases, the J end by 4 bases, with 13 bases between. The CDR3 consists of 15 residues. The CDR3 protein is CASSLGLDGGTEAFF. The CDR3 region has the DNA TGCGCCAGCAGCTTGGGCCTCGATGGGGGCACTGAAGCTTTCTTT. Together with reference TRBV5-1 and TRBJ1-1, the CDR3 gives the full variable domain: KAGVTQTPRYLIKTRGQQVTLSCSPISGHRSVSWYQQTPGQGLQFLFEYFSETQRNKGNFPGRFSGRQFSNSRSEMNVSTLELGDSALYLCASSLGLDGGTEAFFGQGTRLTVV.

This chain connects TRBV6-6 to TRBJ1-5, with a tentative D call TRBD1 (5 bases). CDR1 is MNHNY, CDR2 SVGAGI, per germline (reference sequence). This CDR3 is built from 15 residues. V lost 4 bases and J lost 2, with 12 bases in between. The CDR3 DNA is TGTGCCAGCAGTTCAGGGATCTGGGGCAATCAGCCCCAGCATTTT. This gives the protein CASSSGIWGNQPQHF.

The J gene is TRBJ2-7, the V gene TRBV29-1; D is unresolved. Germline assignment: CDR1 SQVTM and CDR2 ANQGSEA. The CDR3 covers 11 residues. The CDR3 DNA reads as TGCAATACCTGGGATTTCTACGAGCAGTACGTC. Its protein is CNTWDFYEQYV.

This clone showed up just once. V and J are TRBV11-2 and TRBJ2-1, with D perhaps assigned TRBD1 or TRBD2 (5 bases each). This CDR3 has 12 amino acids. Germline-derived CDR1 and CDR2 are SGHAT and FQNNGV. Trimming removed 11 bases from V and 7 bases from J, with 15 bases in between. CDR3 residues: CAWTNPGNEQFF. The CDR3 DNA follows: TGTGCCTGGACAAATCCGGGGAATGAGCAGTTCTTC.

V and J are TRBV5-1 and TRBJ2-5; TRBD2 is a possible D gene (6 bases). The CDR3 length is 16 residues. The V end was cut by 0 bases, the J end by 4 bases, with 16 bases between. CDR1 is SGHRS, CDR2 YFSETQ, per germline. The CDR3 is CASSLGPAGRGETQYF. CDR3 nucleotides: TGCGCCAGCAGCTTGGGTCCCGCGGGAAGGGGAGAGACCCAGTACTTC.

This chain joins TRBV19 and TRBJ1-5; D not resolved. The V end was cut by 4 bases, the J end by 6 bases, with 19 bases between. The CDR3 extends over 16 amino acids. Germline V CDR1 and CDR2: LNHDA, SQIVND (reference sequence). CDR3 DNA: TGTGCCAGTAGTACGGGAGGGCCGGGTCTGGGTCAGCCCCAGCATTTT. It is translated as CASSTGGPGLGQPQHF.

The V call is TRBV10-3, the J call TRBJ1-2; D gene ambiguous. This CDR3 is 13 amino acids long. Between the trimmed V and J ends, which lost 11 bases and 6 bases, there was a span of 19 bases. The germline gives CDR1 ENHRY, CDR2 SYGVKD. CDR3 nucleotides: TGTGCCCTAAAGGGCCTCCCCCAGGATGGCTACACCTTC. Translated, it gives CALKGLPQDGYTF.

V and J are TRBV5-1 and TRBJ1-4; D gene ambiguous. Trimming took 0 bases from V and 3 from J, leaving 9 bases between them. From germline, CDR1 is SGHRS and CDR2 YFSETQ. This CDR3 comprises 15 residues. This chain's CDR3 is CASSLGPDSNEKLFF. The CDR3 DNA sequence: TGCGCCAGCAGCTTGGGGCCTGACTCTAATGAAAAACTGTTTTTT.

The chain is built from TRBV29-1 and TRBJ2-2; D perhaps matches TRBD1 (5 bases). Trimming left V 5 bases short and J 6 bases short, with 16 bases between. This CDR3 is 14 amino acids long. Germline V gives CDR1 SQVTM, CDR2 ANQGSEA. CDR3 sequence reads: CSVQYRISAGELFF. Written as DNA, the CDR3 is TGCAGCGTTCAGTACAGGATTTCGGCCGGGGAGCTGTTTTTT.

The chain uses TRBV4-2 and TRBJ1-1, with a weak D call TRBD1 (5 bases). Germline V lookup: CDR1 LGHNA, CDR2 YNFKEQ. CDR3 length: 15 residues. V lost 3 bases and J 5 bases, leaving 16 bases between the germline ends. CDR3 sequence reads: CASSHQEKGWTEAFF. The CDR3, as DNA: TGTGCCAGCAGCCATCAAGAGAAGGGGTGGACTGAAGCTTTCTTT.

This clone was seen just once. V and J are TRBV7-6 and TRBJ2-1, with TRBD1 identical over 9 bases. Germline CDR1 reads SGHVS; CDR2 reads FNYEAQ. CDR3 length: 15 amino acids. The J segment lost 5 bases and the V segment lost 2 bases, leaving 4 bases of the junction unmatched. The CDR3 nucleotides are TGTGCCAGCAGCTTACCGGGACAGGGAAACAATGAGCAGTTCTTC. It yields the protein CASSLPGQGNNEQFF.

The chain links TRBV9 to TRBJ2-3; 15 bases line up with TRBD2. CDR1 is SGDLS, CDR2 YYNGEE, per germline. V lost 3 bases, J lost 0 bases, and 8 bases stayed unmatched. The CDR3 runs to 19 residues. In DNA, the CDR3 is TGTGCCAGCAGCGAAGGACTAGCGGGGGGGAGAGTCAGCACAGATACGCAGTATTTT. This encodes CASSEGLAGGRVSTDTQYF.

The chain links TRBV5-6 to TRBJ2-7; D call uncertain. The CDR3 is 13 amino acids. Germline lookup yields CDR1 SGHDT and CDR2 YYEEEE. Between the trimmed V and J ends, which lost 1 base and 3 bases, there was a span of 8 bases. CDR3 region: CASSLMVGYEQYV. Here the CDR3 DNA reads TGTGCCAGCAGCTTGATGGTGGGCTACGAGCAGTACGTC.

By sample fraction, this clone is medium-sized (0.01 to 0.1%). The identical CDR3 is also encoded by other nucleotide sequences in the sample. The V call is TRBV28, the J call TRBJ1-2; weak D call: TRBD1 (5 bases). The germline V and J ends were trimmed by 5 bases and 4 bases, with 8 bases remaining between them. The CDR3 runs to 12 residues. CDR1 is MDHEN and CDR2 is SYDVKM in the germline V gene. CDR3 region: CASSPGPYGYTF. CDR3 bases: TGTGCCAGCAGTCCGGGACCCTATGGCTACACCTTC.